A single sample gave rise to the 20 T cell receptor beta chains below, sequenced in a study of regulatory dendritic cells for organ transplantation. Sequencing used immunoSEQ multiplex PCR; TCRdb keeps in-frame clones, though not all of them. The top ten clones hold approximately 0.39% of a sample with tens of thousands of clones, more than 70% of them seen once. What was sequenced was naive CD8+ T cells from blood. Documented subset: CD45RA+ naive T cells. These receptors all come from a human donor in good health.

This clone came up a few times. The V and J genes are TRBV9 and TRBJ1-1; D perhaps matches TRBD1 (5 bases). The germline V gene encodes CDR1 SGDLS and CDR2 YYNGEE. The CDR3 is 13 amino acids. Trimming cost V 0 bases and J 6 bases, with 9 bases left between them. The CDR3 region has the DNA TGTGCCAGCAGCGTAGTTTCGGGGGCTGAAGCTTTCTTT. Amino acid sequence: CASSVVSGAEAFF.

The rearrangement links TRBV9 to TRBJ1-1; 7 positions match TRBD1. The CDR3 contains 13 residues. V was clipped by 3 bases and J by 5 bases; unmatched bases: 4. CDR1 is SGDLS and CDR2 is YYNGEE in the germline V gene. The CDR3 bases are TGTGCCAGCAGCGAGTCAGGGGGAACTGAAGCTTTCTTT. Protein sequence: CASSESGGTEAFF.

This clone was seen a single time. This chain uses TRBV7-8 with TRBJ1-2; maybe TRBD1 (5 bases). CDR1 is SGHVS and CDR2 is FQNEAQ in the germline V gene. This CDR3 comprises 17 residues. Trimming took off 1 base at V and 3 bases at J, with 18 bases between the two ends. The CDR3 coding sequence is TGTGCCAGCAGCTTAGAAATCGGGGGTTCTTTGGACTATGGCTACACCTTC. It specifies CASSLEIGGSLDYGYTF.

CDR3 sequence (DNA): TGTGCCAGCAGCTCGCTTACAACAGGGGCTAACTATGGCTACACCTTC. This sequence encodes CASSSLTTGANYGYTF. The V call is TRBV5-4, the J call TRBJ1-2; 7 bases map to TRBD1. The CDR3 spans 16 residues. Germline V gene lookup returns CDR1 SGHNT and CDR2 YYREEE (reference sequence). V was clipped by 3 bases and J by 0 bases; unmatched bases: 8.

V and J are TRBV5-1 and TRBJ2-7, with 7 bases aligning to TRBD2. Germline V gene lookup returns CDR1 SGHRS and CDR2 YFSETQ. The V and J ends lost 1 base and 4 bases, in that order; junction bases with no gene match: 8. There are 15 residues in the CDR3. As DNA, the CDR3 is TGCGCCAGCAGCTTGTTCGGGGGGTCGGGATACGAGCAGTACTTC. Amino acids: CASSLFGGSGYEQYF.

The V gene is TRBV19, the J gene TRBJ2-7; D may be TRBD1 (5 bases). The germline V and J ends were trimmed by 1 base and 3 bases, with 13 bases remaining between them. CDR1 and CDR2 (germline): LNHDA, SQIVND (reference sequence). This CDR3 spans 15 amino acids. DNA of the CDR3: TGTGCCAGTAGTATAGCACCAGGGCAGCACTACGAGCAGTACTTC. This codes for CASSIAPGQHYEQYF.

This chain uses TRBV4-1 with TRBJ2-7; D might be TRBD2 (5 bases). CDR1 is MGHRA, CDR2 YSYEKL, per germline. The V and J ends lost 3 bases and 5 bases respectively, with 5 bases between them. The CDR3 is 11 residues long. The CDR3 DNA is TGCGCCAGCAGCCAGCGGGACGAGCAGTACTTC. Its protein product is CASSQRDEQYF.

The V gene is TRBV7-9, the J gene TRBJ1-5, with D hard to call. This CDR3 comprises 12 residues. V gave up 5 bases and J gave up 6 bases, with 8 bases separating them. Germline values: CDR1 SEHNR, CDR2 FQNEAQ (reference sequence). CDR3 sequence: CASSRSPQPQHF. In nucleotides, the CDR3 is TGTGCCAGCAGCCGCAGTCCTCAGCCCCAGCATTTT.

The chain combines TRBV6-5 with TRBJ2-5; tentative D call: TRBD2 (6 bases). The length of the CDR3 is 15 residues. Per germline, CDR1 MNHEY and CDR2 SVGAGI. Trimming cost V 0 bases and J 4 bases, with 12 bases left between them. The chain's CDR3 is CASSYSGGTRETQYF. The CDR3 DNA sequence: TGTGCCAGCAGTTACTCGGGGGGTACGAGAGAGACCCAGTACTTC.

The chain recombines TRBV13 with TRBJ2-3, with 10 bases fitting TRBD2. The V gene end was trimmed by 3 bases and the J gene end by 3 bases; junction bases not matched to a gene: 15. This CDR3 comprises 19 residues. Germline CDR1 PRHDT, CDR2 FYEKMQ (reference sequence). CDR3 DNA sequence: TGTGCCAGCAGCTTTTTTGCCGTGAGCGGGGGGGCCACGACAGATACGCAGTATTTT. Protein: CASSFFAVSGGATTDTQYF. The full variable domain, with the rest looked up from reference TRBV13 and TRBJ2-3, is AAGVIQSPRHLIKEKRETATLKCYPIPRHDTVYWYQQGPGQDPQFLISFYEKMQSDKGSIPDRFSAQQFSDYHSELNMSSLELGDSALYFCASSFFAVSGGATTDTQYFGPGTRLTVL.

V gene TRBV4-1 combines with J gene TRBJ1-3; D is uncertain. Per germline, CDR1 MGHRA and CDR2 YSYEKL. The ends were cut back, 3 bases at V and 0 bases at J, with 15 bases in the middle. CDR3 size: 17 residues. This chain's CDR3 is CASSHISVDFSGNTIYF. As DNA, the CDR3 is TGCGCCAGCAGCCATATTAGCGTTGACTTCTCTGGAAACACCATATATTTT.

Only a few counts were recorded for this clone. This chain uses TRBV14 with TRBJ2-2, with D perhaps TRBD1 (5 bases). CDR3 length equals 17 residues. Trimming removed 6 bases from V and 3 bases from J, with 20 bases in between. The germline CDR1 and CDR2 sequences are SGHDN and FVKESK. CDR3 loop: CASSRRVFTLHTGELFF. In DNA, the CDR3 is TGTGCCAGCAGTCGCAGGGTATTCACCTTGCACACCGGGGAGCTGTTTTTT.

The chain uses TRBV6-5 and TRBJ1-2; 9 bases map to TRBD1. Germline CDR1 reads MNHEY; CDR2 reads SVGAGI. The CDR3 runs to 15 residues. The junction had 11 bases not matched to a gene; V was cut back by 4 bases and J by 8 bases. CDR3 sequence reads: CASSSEPGQGRGYTF. The CDR3 nucleotides read TGTGCCAGCAGTTCAGAACCGGGACAGGGACGAGGCTACACCTTC.

The chain employs TRBV27 and TRBJ1-1; the D gene is possibly TRBD1 (6 bases). The ends were cut back, 4 bases at V and 1 base at J, with 10 bases in the middle. The CDR3 extends over 14 amino acids. Germline loops: CDR1 MNHEY, CDR2 SMNVEV (reference sequence). The CDR3 bases are TGTGCCAGCAGTTGGGGGGGCAGGAACACTGAAGCTTTCTTT. Its translation is CASSWGGRNTEAFF.

The gene calls are TRBV6-5 and TRBJ1-1, with TRBD1 matching over 7 bases. The V and J ends lost 4 bases and 8 bases, in that order; junction bases with no gene match: 4. Germline V gives CDR1 MNHEY, CDR2 SVGAGI. This CDR3 has 12 amino acids. The CDR3 here is CASSFGTVEAFF. CDR3 nucleotide sequence: TGTGCCAGCAGTTTTGGGACAGTAGAAGCTTTCTTT.

This clone turned up a few times. This chain links TRBV5-6 with TRBJ2-5; unclear D gene. CDR1 is SGHDT and CDR2 is YYEEEE in the germline V gene. With 4 bases removed from V and 5 bases from J, the gap between germline ends came to 6 bases. The CDR3 is made up of 11 amino acids. The CDR3 reads CASSIGETQYF. DNA for the CDR3: TGTGCCAGCAGCATCGGGGAGACCCAGTACTTC.

The chain is built from TRBV5-4 and TRBJ1-2; 9 positions match TRBD1. The germline gives CDR1 SGHNT, CDR2 YYREEE (reference sequence). The CDR3 has 13 residues. V was pared by 4 bases and J by 4 bases, with 2 bases of the junction left unmatched. The CDR3 DNA reads as TGTGCCAGCAGCCCACAGGGGGCCTATGGCTACACCTTC. Protein sequence: CASSPQGAYGYTF.

The genes are TRBV6-5 and TRBJ1-5; D is undetermined. Trimming pared 8 bases from V and 0 bases from J, leaving 11 bases between. The CDR3 is made up of 14 amino acids. Germline CDR1 MNHEY, CDR2 SVGAGI. CDR3 bases: TGTGCCAGCGCTACCGCTTATAGCAATCAGCCCCAGCATTTT. This translates into CASATAYSNQPQHF.

V is TRBV4-1 and J is TRBJ1-1; TRBD1 might be the D (6 bases). Per germline, CDR1 MGHRA and CDR2 YSYEKL. CDR3 length: 15 residues. Trimming left V 2 bases short and J 5 bases short, with 15 bases between. CDR3 nucleotides: TGCGCCAGCAGCCAACAACAGGGTCCGGGGACTGAAGCTTTCTTT. It specifies CASSQQQGPGTEAFF.

The chain uses TRBV11-3 and TRBJ2-1, with 8 bases aligning to TRBD2. Trimming cost V 2 bases and J 2 bases; bases outside gene matches: 17. Germline values: CDR1 SGHNT, CDR2 YENEEA. The length of the CDR3 is 20 residues. The CDR3, as DNA: TGTGCCAGCAGCTTAATCCCCGGCCCGCGGGGGGCCCGTACCTACAATGAGCAGTTCTTC. The encoded protein is CASSLIPGPRGARTYNEQFF.